This TCR beta chain was sequenced in a study of shared clonotypes between healthy human individuals. Across the study: Donors had three CD4 naive, three CD4 memory, two CD8 naive and one CD8 memory plate apiece.

Naive CD8 populations comprised CD45RO-negative cells positively selected for CCR7, excluding terminally differentiated effector memory CD45RA+ cells. Trimming removed 5 bases from V and 8 bases from J, with 6 bases in between. The CDR3 has 11 residues. CDR1 and CDR2 from the germline V gene are LGHNA and YSLEER. The material for each subset, its genomic DNA, was split evenly across several immunoSEQ plates. Assay used: immunoSEQ multiplex PCR; TCRdb lists only in-frame clones, some missing. The table has 700,000 to 950,000 clones, about 96% seen once; the top ten hold less than 0.3%. Specimen: naive CD8+ T cells sorted from blood. The TCR sequence derives from a man aged 25-45 years in good health. The chain couples TRBV4-3 to TRBJ2-2, with D maybe TRBD2 (6 bases). CDR3 loop: CASSAGGELFF. The CDR3 bases are TGCGCCAGCAGCGCGGGGGGGGAGCTGTTTTTT.